What follows describes a single T cell receptor beta chain. Expressed TCRB transcripts were sequenced after all isolated RNA was converted to cDNA. Here immunoSEQ multiplex PCR was the method, and the copy in TCRdb shows in-frame clones only, minus some. The sample lists 860,000 or so clones; under 20% were seen once. The sample originates from a study of beta chain features in type 1 diabetes. CDR1 and CDR2 from the germline V gene are MDHEN and SYDVKM. This CDR3 spans 15 amino acids. The V and J ends lost 7 bases and 2 bases respectively, with 17 bases between them. The gene calls are TRBV28 and TRBJ1-2; TRBD1 might be the D (6 bases). This TCR was sampled from a woman younger than 30 in good health. Sample: naive CD4+ T cells from blood. The CDR3: CASTEGGTPNYGYTF. The CDR3 DNA reads as TGTGCCAGCACCGAGGGAGGGACACCGAACTATGGCTACACCTTC.